This T cell receptor (beta chain) came from a study of shared T cell receptors in the human thymus. The assay was immunoSEQ multiplex PCR, and TCRdb's table has in-frame clones only and misses some. Among roughly 68,000 clones, roughly 96% were seen once, and the ten largest hold approximately 0.03%. Unmatched junction bases numbered 5, after V lost 0 bases and J lost 2 bases. CDR3 length: 15 amino acids. CDR1 SGDLS and CDR2 YYNGEE come from the germline V gene. The sequencing sample was made of thymocytes. This TCR came from a human donor. This chain links TRBV9 with TRBJ2-7; 7 bases agree with TRBD1. The CDR3 loop is CASSVGGGRAYEQYF. The CDR3 DNA is TGTGCCAGCAGCGTAGGAGGGGGCCGGGCCTACGAGCAGTACTTC.